These 17 T cell receptor beta chains originate from one sample sequenced in a study of CD8+ T cells in alopecia areata. Treatment specified: oral pan-JAK inhibitor, 5-10 mg twice daily. Investigators isolated RNA and reverse transcribed it into cDNA to act as the sequencing template. Profiled with immunoSEQ multiplex PCR; TCRdb holds only in-frame clones, not every one. Of nearly 200,000 clones in the sample, roughly 50% were seen once. Sequences were derived from CD4+ T cells sorted from blood, sampled at week 24, from a patient treated with tofacitinib. These TCRs come from a human donor with alopecia areata.

This chain uses TRBV4-3 with TRBJ2-1, with a possible D match to TRBD1 (6 bases). The germline V and J ends were trimmed by 0 bases and 11 bases, with 23 bases remaining between them. Germline V gene lookup returns CDR1 LGHNA and CDR2 YSLEER. The CDR3 sequence is 17 residues long. Here the CDR3 reads CASSQDFSRASQGKQFF. The CDR3 DNA sequence: TGCGCCAGCAGCCAAGACTTTAGTAGGGCCTCACAGGGAAAGCAGTTCTTC.

This rearrangement joins TRBV5-6 to TRBJ1-6, with no clear D. This CDR3 contains 18 residues. V was clipped by 1 base and J by 0 bases, with 14 bases between them. In germline, CDR1 is SGHDT, CDR2 YYEEEE. The CDR3 nucleotides read TGTGCCAGCAGCTTGAGTCTAGGAAGCAGCTCCTATAATTCACCCCTCCACTTT. This translates into CASSLSLGSSSYNSPLHF.

V usage is TRBV5-1 and J usage is TRBJ2-5, with 8 nucleotides matching TRBD2. This CDR3 is built from 15 residues. Germline V gene sequence: CDR1 SGHRS, CDR2 YFSETQ. V shed 0 bases and J 5 bases; nucleotides not matched to a gene: 6. The CDR3 bases are TGCGCCAGCAGCTTGGCGGGACTAGTAGAGGAGACCCAGTACTTC. It yields the protein CASSLAGLVEETQYF.

The genes are TRBV7-6 and TRBJ2-7; maybe TRBD1 (6 bases). V was shortened by 2 bases and J by 2 bases, with 19 bases between the two germline ends. CDR1 is SGHVS, CDR2 FNYEAQ, per germline. CDR3 length equals 17 residues. The DNA for the CDR3 is TGTGCCAGCAGCTTATATAGGAGCCGGGACACAGCCTACGAGCAGTACTTC. It translates to CASSLYRSRDTAYEQYF.

The CDR3 bases are TGTGCCAGCTCACCGACCTTACAGGGGAGCTCTGGGGCCAACGTCCTGACTTTC. Translated: CASSPTLQGSSGANVLTF. This sequence joins TRBV18 and TRBJ2-6; 7 nucleotides agree with TRBD1. This CDR3 is 18 amino acids long. The germline V gene has CDR1 KGHSH and CDR2 LQKENI. With V trimmed by 3 bases and J by 0 bases, 8 bases remained unmatched. Complete variable domain (other parts from reference TRBV18 and TRBJ2-6): NAGVMQNPRHLVRRRGQEARLRCSPMKGHSHVYWYRQLPEEGLKFMVYLQKENIIDESGMPKERFSAEFPKEGPSILRIQQVVRGDSAAYFCASSPTLQGSSGANVLTFGAGSRLTVL.

The rearrangement links TRBV6-6 to TRBJ2-7, with 7 positions matching TRBD2. The CDR3 contains 14 residues. Germline lookup yields CDR1 MNHNY and CDR2 SVGAGI (reference sequence). Losses at the gene ends were 5 bases for V and 1 base for J; bases not matched to a gene: 5. This CDR3 reads CASSPREVSYEQYF. DNA of the CDR3: TGTGCCAGCAGTCCTCGGGAGGTATCCTACGAGCAGTACTTC.

The genes are TRBV29-1 and TRBJ2-5; 10 bases are a match to TRBD1. The CDR3 has 14 amino acids. Unmatched junction bases numbered 8, after V lost 4 bases and J lost 6 bases. Germline CDR1 and CDR2: SQVTM and ANQGSEA. This chain's CDR3 is CSVARGTGEKTQYF. Here the CDR3 DNA reads TGCAGCGTTGCTCGCGGGACAGGGGAGAAGACCCAGTACTTC.

The chain couples TRBV28 to TRBJ2-7, with TRBD1 matching 9 bases. Germline CDR1 is MDHEN and CDR2 is SYDVKM. Unmatched junction bases numbered 12, after V lost 6 bases and J lost 6 bases. The CDR3 loop spans 15 amino acids. The CDR3 spells CASSPTGTGRFEQYF. CDR3 in DNA: TGTGCCAGCAGCCCAACCGGGACAGGGAGGTTCGAGCAGTACTTC.

This clone was seen a few times. The genes are TRBV29-1 and TRBJ2-5, with D hard to call. In germline, CDR1 is SQVTM, CDR2 ANQGSEA. CDR3 size: 13 residues. Trimming removed 1 base from V and 4 bases from J, with 10 bases in between. The DNA of the CDR3 is TGCAGCGTTGAAGGGAGATCGGTAGAGACCCAGTACTTC. Translated: CSVEGRSVETQYF. The full variable domain, in which reference TRBV29-1 and TRBJ2-5 provide the parts outside the CDR3, is SAVISQKPSRDICQRGTSLTIQCQVDSQVTMMFWYRQQPGQSLTLIATANQGSEATYESGFVIDKFPISRPNLTFSTLTVSNMSPEDSSIYLCSVEGRSVETQYFGPGTRLLVL.

This clone was counted between two and nine times. The V gene is TRBV30, the J gene TRBJ1-1; possible D gene TRBD1, 5 bases. V gave up 3 bases and J gave up 4 bases, with 12 bases separating them. The CDR3 contains 13 residues. Germline V gene sequence: CDR1 GTSNPN, CDR2 SVGIG (reference sequence). CDR3 region: CAWSRGEATEAFF. In nucleotides, the CDR3 is TGTGCCTGGAGCCGGGGGGAAGCCACTGAAGCTTTCTTT. Using reference TRBV30 and TRBJ1-1 for the parts outside the CDR3, the full variable domain is SQTIHQWPATLVQPVGSPLSLECTVEGTSNPNLYWYRQAAGRGLQLLFYSVGIGQISSEVPQNLSASRPQDRQFILSSKKLLLSDSGFYLCAWSRGEATEAFFGQGTRLTVV.

This clone has only one observation. The chain employs TRBV5-6 and TRBJ1-1; D gene uncertain. The germline CDR1 and CDR2 sequences are SGHDT and YYEEEE. The CDR3 consists of 14 residues. The V end lost 4 bases, the J end lost 1 base, and 11 bases lay between the germline ends. In DNA, the CDR3 is TGTGCCAGCAGCCCTCTGGGCAGGAACACTGAAGCTTTCTTT. It translates to CASSPLGRNTEAFF.

The rearrangement joins TRBV9 to TRBJ1-6; no definite D call. The CDR3 totals 14 residues. V was cut by 0 bases and J by 5 bases, with 6 bases left in between. CDR1 and CDR2 from the germline V gene are SGDLS and YYNGEE. The CDR3 sequence: CASSVDRNNSPLHF. CDR3 nucleotide sequence: TGTGCCAGCAGCGTAGATCGGAATAATTCACCCCTCCACTTT.

The chain links TRBV15 to TRBJ1-4; D possibly corresponds to TRBD1 (5 bases). V was pared by 0 bases and J by 10 bases, with 12 bases between. This CDR3 comprises 14 residues. Germline lookup yields CDR1 LNHNV and CDR2 YYDKDF (reference sequence). The CDR3, as DNA: TGTGCCACCAGCAGAGATGGGGCCGACGGAAAACTGTTTTTT. This encodes CATSRDGADGKLFF. Using reference TRBV15 and TRBJ1-4 for the parts outside the CDR3, the full variable domain is DAMVIQNPRYQVTQFGKPVTLSCSQTLNHNVMYWYQQKSSQAPKLLFHYYDKDFNNEADTPDNFQSRRPNTSFCFLDIRSPGLGDTAMYLCATSRDGADGKLFFGSGTQLSVL.

The J gene is TRBJ1-5, the V gene TRBV7-2; D call uncertain. V was trimmed by 0 bases and J by 0 bases, leaving 9 bases between them. Germline-derived CDR1 and CDR2 are SGHTA and FQGNSA. CDR3 length: 16 amino acids. The CDR3 bases are TGTGCCAGCAGCTTAGCGCTACGGAATAGCAATCAGCCCCAGCATTTT. Translating gives CASSLALRNSNQPQHF.

A note on this clone: The same CDR3 arises from other DNA sequences in this sample as well. The genes are TRBV5-1 and TRBJ2-3, with unresolved D. The V gene's germline CDR1 is SGHRS and CDR2 YFSETQ. Between the trimmed V and J ends, which lost 2 bases and 2 bases, there was a span of 3 bases. The CDR3 sequence is 12 residues long. In DNA form, the CDR3 reads TGCGCCAGCAGCTTCCTCACAGATACGCAGTATTTT. Translated: CASSFLTDTQYF.

The chain carries TRBV5-4 and TRBJ1-1, with D perhaps matching TRBD1 (5 bases). V was trimmed by 2 bases and J by 1 base, leaving 12 bases between them. The germline V gene has CDR1 SGHNT and CDR2 YYREEE (reference sequence). The CDR3 covers 15 residues. CDR3 sequence (DNA): TGTGCCAGCAGCTTAGCGGGACCCCGGAACACTGAAGCTTTCTTT. Its translation is CASSLAGPRNTEAFF.

This chain connects TRBV30 to TRBJ1-4; TRBD1 matches 7 bases. Losses at the gene ends were 0 bases for V and 10 bases for J; bases not matched to a gene: 5. Germline loops: CDR1 GTSNPN, CDR2 SVGIG (reference sequence). CDR3 length: 13 residues. The CDR3 DNA is TGTGCCTGGAGTGTTTCAGGGGGAGTAAAACTGTTTTTT. As protein: CAWSVSGGVKLFF.